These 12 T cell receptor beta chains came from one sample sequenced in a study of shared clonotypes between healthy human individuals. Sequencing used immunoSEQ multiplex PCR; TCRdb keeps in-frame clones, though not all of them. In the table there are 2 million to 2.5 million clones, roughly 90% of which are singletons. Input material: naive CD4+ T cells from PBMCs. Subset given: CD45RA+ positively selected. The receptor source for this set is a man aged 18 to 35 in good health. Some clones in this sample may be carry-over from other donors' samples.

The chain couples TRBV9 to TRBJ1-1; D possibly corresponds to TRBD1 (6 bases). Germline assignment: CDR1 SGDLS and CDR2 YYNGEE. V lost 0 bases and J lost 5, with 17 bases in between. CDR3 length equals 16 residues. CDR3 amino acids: CASSVDLRRGETEAFF. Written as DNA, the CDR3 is TGTGCCAGCAGCGTAGATCTCCGCAGGGGAGAAACTGAAGCTTTCTTT.

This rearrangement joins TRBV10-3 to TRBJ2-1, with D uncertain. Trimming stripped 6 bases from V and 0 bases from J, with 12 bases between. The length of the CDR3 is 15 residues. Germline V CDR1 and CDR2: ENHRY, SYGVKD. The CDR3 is CAISSGPSSYNEQFF. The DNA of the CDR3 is TGTGCCATCAGCTCCGGGCCGAGCTCCTACAATGAGCAGTTCTTC.

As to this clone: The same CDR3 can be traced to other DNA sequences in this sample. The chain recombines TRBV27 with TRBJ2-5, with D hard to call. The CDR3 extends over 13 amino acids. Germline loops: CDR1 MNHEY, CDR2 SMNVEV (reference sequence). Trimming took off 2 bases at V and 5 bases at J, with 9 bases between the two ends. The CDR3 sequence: CASSLRRRETQYF. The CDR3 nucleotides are TGTGCCAGCAGTTTACGACGGCGGGAGACCCAGTACTTC.

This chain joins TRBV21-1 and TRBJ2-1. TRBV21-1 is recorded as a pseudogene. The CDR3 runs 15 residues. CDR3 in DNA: TGTGCCAGCAGCAAAACATCAGCCACGAACAATGAGCAGTTCTTC. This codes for CASSKTSATNNEQFF.

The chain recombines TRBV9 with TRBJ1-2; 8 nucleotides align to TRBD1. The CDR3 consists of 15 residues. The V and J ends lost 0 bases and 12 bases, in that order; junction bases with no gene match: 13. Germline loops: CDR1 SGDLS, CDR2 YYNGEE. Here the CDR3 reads CASSVDGTGSSFNTF. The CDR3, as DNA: TGTGCCAGCAGCGTAGACGGGACAGGTTCCTCCTTCAACACCTTC. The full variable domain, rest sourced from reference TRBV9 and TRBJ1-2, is DSGVTQTPKHLITATGQRVTLRCSPRSGDLSVYWYQQSLDQGLQFLIQYYNGEERAKGNILERFSAQQFPDLHSELNLSSLELGDSALYFCASSVDGTGSSFNTFGSGTRLTVV.

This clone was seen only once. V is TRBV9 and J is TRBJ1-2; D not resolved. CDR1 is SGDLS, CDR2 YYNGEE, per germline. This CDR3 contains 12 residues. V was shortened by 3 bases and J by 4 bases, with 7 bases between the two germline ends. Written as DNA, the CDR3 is TGTGCCAGCAGCGCGGTTCTCTATGGCTACACCTTC. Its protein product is CASSAVLYGYTF.

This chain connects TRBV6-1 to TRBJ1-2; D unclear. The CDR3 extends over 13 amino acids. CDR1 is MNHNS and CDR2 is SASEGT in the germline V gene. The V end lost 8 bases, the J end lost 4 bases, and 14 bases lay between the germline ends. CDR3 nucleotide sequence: TGTGCCAGCCCCGGCGGTAACAGCTATGGCTACACCTTC. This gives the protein CASPGGNSYGYTF.

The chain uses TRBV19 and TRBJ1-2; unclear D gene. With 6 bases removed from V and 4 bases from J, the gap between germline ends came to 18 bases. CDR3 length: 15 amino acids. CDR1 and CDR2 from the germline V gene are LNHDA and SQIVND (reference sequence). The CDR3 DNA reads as TGTGCCAGTAGCGTATCCGGAGGTCGTGGCTATGGCTACACCTTC. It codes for CASSVSGGRGYGYTF.

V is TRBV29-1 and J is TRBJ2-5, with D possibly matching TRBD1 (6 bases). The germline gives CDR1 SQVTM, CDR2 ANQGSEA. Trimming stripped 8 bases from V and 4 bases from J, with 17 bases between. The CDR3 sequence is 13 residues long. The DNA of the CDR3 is TGCAGCTGCCGTTCGGGGACATCAGAGACCCAGTACTTC. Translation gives CSCRSGTSETQYF.

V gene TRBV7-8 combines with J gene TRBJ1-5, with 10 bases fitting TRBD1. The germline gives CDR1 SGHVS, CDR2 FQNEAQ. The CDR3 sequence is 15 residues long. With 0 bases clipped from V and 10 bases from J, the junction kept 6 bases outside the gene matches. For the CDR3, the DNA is TGTGCCAGCAGCTTAGCGGGGACAGGGGTCGAACCCCAGCATTTT. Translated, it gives CASSLAGTGVEPQHF.

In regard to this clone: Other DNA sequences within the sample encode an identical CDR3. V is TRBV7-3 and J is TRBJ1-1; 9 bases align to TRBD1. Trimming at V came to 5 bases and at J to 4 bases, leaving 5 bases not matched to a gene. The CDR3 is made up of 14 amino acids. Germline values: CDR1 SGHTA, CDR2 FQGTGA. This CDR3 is CASSPTGGSTEAFF. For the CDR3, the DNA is TGTGCCAGCAGCCCTACAGGGGGCAGCACTGAAGCTTTCTTT.

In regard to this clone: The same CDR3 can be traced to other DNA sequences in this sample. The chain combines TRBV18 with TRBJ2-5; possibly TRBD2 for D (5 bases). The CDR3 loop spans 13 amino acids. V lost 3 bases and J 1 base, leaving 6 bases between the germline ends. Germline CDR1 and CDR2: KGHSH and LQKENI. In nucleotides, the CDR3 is TGTGCCAGCTCACCCGCGGGCCAAGAGACCCAGTACTTC. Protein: CASSPAGQETQYF. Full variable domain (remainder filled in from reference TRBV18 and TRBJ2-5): NAGVMQNPRHLVRRRGQEARLRCSPMKGHSHVYWYRQLPEEGLKFMVYLQKENIIDESGMPKERFSAEFPKEGPSILRIQQVVRGDSAAYFCASSPAGQETQYFGPGTRLLVL.